This TCR beta chain was documented in a study of CD8 T cell repertoires and HIV-1 epitope variants. Study-level information: Each of Twenty-five Gag and Nef epitope peptides stimulated a separate culture. Control wells had CMV/EBV/flu peptides, negative Ebola AY9, or no peptide. Overall study results and limits: Nef KF9 drew roughly 5 clonotypes and HW9 one, without TAALDMSHF responses.

Survey-depth immunoSEQ sequencing covered TCR beta CDR3 regions. Here immunoSEQ multiplex PCR was the method, and the copy in TCRdb shows in-frame clones only, minus some. This sample yields roughly 100,000 clones, of which over 70% are seen a single time; roughly 24% belongs to the top ten. In regard to this clone: Its antigen is unknown.

The V segment lost 4 bases and the J segment 7 bases; nucleotides outside the gene matches: 6. Per the germline V gene, CDR1 is SEHNR and CDR2 is FQNEAQ (reference sequence). CDR3 length: 13 residues. The rearrangement uses TRBV7-9 and TRBJ2-7, with 8 bases identical to TRBD2. This TCR derives from a male donor with HIV. Sequenced sample: uncultured baseline CD8+ T cells from peripheral blood mononuclear cells (PBMCs). The CDR3 here is CASSSAGADEQYF. The CDR3 bases are TGTGCCAGCAGCTCAGCGGGAGCTGATGAGCAGTACTTC.